This entry describes one T cell receptor beta chain. In its sample, this clonotype was seen many times. Its antigen is currently not known. Base qualities are not provided; no much larger clone lies one nucleotide away. The data were taken from a study of early T cells in non-severe SARS-CoV-2 infection (dated by TCRdb to about 2021). Notes on the research overall: Because TCR sequencing relied on bulk RNA taken from unsorted whole blood, pairing of alpha and beta chains was not possible. What the study reported, not specific to this receptor: Matching against VDJdb was skewed toward anti-spike CD8 responses, likely underestimated virus-specific expansions, and missed private and CD4 specificities.

A case-control design nested within a healthcare worker cohort in London, UK, was used, with weekly nasopharyngeal swab PCR tests and blood sampling performed. Healthcare workers were enrolled in the week of the UK lockdown, from 23 to 31 March 2020, and were followed every week for up to roughly 16 weeks. The library was generated by 5' RACE. Sequencing used a NextSeq 500. To correct for sequencing error and PCR bias, the TCR library protocol tagged individual cDNA molecules with unique molecular identifiers. Both TCR alpha and beta chains were sequenced, and tight co-correlation was observed between alpha and beta sequence abundances in each sample. Per the original workflow: Decombinator V4 was used to annotate the V gene, J gene and CDR3 of the TCR sequences. TCRs were defined as expanded if a significant change between any two time points was detected under a Poisson model with p below 0.0001. Abundances of TCRs were expressed as counts per million after normalisation to the total number of TCRs sequenced in each sample. TRAV1-2 paired with TRAJ12, TRAJ20 or TRAJ33 defined MAIT TCRs, while TRAV10 paired with TRAJ18 defined iNKT TCRs. VDJdb, accessed on 1 November 2021, was searched for TCRs annotated for CMV, EBV and SARS-CoV-2, and TCRs annotated for more than one antigen were excluded. TCRdb trimmed the raw reads at Q25, called clones with MiXCR and kept productive beta chains. For every CDR3 protein sequence, its rows merge into one entry that carries the most common genes and DNA. The V and J calls come from TCRdb's annotation, not from the publication. This sample is represented by tens of thousands of distinct CDR3 sequences; around 9.1% of them were singletons. 7.6% of the sample belongs to the ten largest clones.

Trimming at the junction amounts to 8 bases on V and 11 bases on J, and the germline ends lie 17 bases apart. The CDR3 runs 12 amino acids, cysteine and phenylalanine included. The retained sequence is limited to the CDR3, 36 bases, with the frame set at the first base. Sequenced material: whole blood, taken at baseline. The sequence links TRBV12-3 or TRBV12-4 to TRBJ2-3, and TRBD2 may be the D gene, going by 5 matching bases. The sequence was obtained from an adult who was a healthcare worker with PCR-confirmed SARS-CoV-2 infection or an uninfected control (not recorded which). The CDR3 amino acid sequence is: CASRPDSQGQYF. The DNA sequence follows: TGTGCCAGCCGACCGGACTCCCAAGGGCAGTATTTT.